Each of the 20 T cell receptor beta chains below was sequenced from the same sample in a study of control samples from healthy donors and cancer patients. Data came from immunoSEQ multiplex PCR; TCRdb stores just in-frame clones and leaves some out. Recorded for this sample: some 180,000 clones. The sequencing sample was made of blood. Receptors were obtained from a woman aged 25 to 39 in good health.

The chain employs TRBV3-1 (or the pseudogene TRBV3-2) and TRBJ2-3, with D perhaps being TRBD1 or TRBD2 (7 bases each). This CDR3 is built from 16 residues. The V end was cut by 0 bases, the J end by 2 bases, with 12 bases between. The V gene's germline CDR1 is LGHDT and CDR2 YNNKEL (reference sequence). CDR3 region: CASSQDQGGPTDTQYF. CDR3 DNA: TGTGCCAGCAGCCAAGATCAGGGGGGGCCCACAGATACGCAGTATTTT.

The chain joins TRBV7-9 to TRBJ2-3; D is perhaps TRBD1 (5 bases). V lost 1 base and J 1 base, leaving 9 bases between the germline ends. The CDR3 has 15 residues. CDR1 and CDR2 from the germline V gene are SEHNR and FQNEAQ (reference sequence). CDR3 bases: TGTGCCAGCAGCTTAGGGGGCAGAGGCACAGATACGCAGTATTTT. Protein sequence: CASSLGGRGTDTQYF.

V is TRBV7-2 and J is TRBJ1-6; 7 bases align to TRBD1. The V gene end was trimmed by 3 bases and the J gene end by 7 bases; junction bases not matched to a gene: 12. The CDR3 is 17 amino acids. Germline V gene sequence: CDR1 SGHTA, CDR2 FQGNSA. The CDR3 reads CASSFLEIRQGNSPLHF. For the CDR3, the DNA is TGTGCCAGCAGCTTCCTTGAGATAAGACAGGGAAATTCACCCCTCCACTTT.

This sequence joins TRBV27 and TRBJ1-4; TRBD1 agrees at 7 bases. V trimming: 6 bases; J trimming: 7 bases; junction bases outside the gene matches: 14. The CDR3 spans 16 residues. Germline CDR1 MNHEY, CDR2 SMNVEV (reference sequence). CDR3 amino acids: CASRTRNRGSGEKLFF. CDR3 nucleotides: TGTGCCAGCAGGACCCGCAACAGGGGCTCTGGTGAAAAACTGTTTTTT.

CDR3 in DNA: TGTGCCAGCAGCTTAGCTCAGAATTCACCCCTCCACTTT. It translates to CASSLAQNSPLHF. The chain is built from TRBV7-2 and TRBJ1-6; the D is unclear. CDR3 size: 13 residues. V was pared by 0 bases and J by 7 bases, with 4 bases between. CDR1 is SGHTA and CDR2 is FQGNSA in the germline V gene. The entire variable domain, with the rest obtained from reference TRBV7-2 and TRBJ1-6, is as follows: GAGVSQSPSNKVTEKGKDVELRCDPISGHTALYWYRQSLGQGLEFLIYFQGNSAPDKSGLPSDRFSAERTGGSVSTLTIQRTQQEDSAVYLCASSLAQNSPLHFGNGTRLTVT.

The chain recombines TRBV18 with TRBJ1-4; D remains ambiguous. V shed 0 bases and J shed 3 bases, with 2 bases lying between them. Germline CDR1 and CDR2: KGHSH and LQKENI. The CDR3 loop spans 13 amino acids. The CDR3 is CASSPPANEKLFF. CDR3 nucleotides: TGTGCCAGCTCACCACCGGCTAATGAAAAACTGTTTTTT. Filled out from reference TRBV18 and TRBJ1-4, the complete variable domain reads NAGVMQNPRHLVRRRGQEARLRCSPMKGHSHVYWYRQLPEEGLKFMVYLQKENIIDESGMPKERFSAEFPKEGPSILRIQQVVRGDSAAYFCASSPPANEKLFFGSGTQLSVL.

V and J are TRBV11-1 and TRBJ1-5; maybe TRBD1 (5 bases). Deletions cut 1 base from V and 0 bases from J, with 7 bases between. The germline V gene encodes CDR1 SGHAT and CDR2 FQDESV (reference sequence). The CDR3 consists of 15 residues. The CDR3 loop reads CASSLGQYSNQPQHF. CDR3 nucleotide sequence: TGTGCCAGCAGCTTAGGACAGTATAGCAATCAGCCCCAGCATTTT.

This chain connects TRBV28 to TRBJ1-6; 7 bases are a match to TRBD1. Per germline, CDR1 MDHEN and CDR2 SYDVKM. V lost 10 bases and J lost 0; bases outside the gene matches: 9. The CDR3 extends over 16 amino acids. As DNA, the CDR3 is TGTGCCATTCCAGGGGGGAGAAGCTCCTATAATTCACCCCTCCACTTT. It yields the protein CAIPGGRSSYNSPLHF.

The chain links TRBV5-1 to TRBJ1-1, with a possible D match to TRBD1 (6 bases). The CDR3 is 16 residues long. The V end lost 0 bases, the J end lost 0 bases, and 12 bases lay between the germline ends. Germline-derived CDR1 and CDR2 are SGHRS and YFSETQ. CDR3 protein: CASSLVGAIMNTEAFF. CDR3 DNA sequence: TGCGCCAGCAGCTTGGTGGGGGCTATTATGAACACTGAAGCTTTCTTT.

The chain carries TRBV18 and TRBJ2-3; D could derive from TRBD1 or TRBD2 (7 bases each). The CDR3 is 16 amino acids. Per germline, CDR1 KGHSH and CDR2 LQKENI. V dropped 2 bases and J dropped 1 base, with 13 bases sitting between them. The CDR3 protein is CASSPSQGRGTDTQYF. CDR3 in DNA: TGTGCCAGCTCACCATCACAGGGGAGGGGCACAGATACGCAGTATTTT.

The V call is TRBV5-5, the J call TRBJ1-2; D is possibly TRBD1 (6 bases). CDR1 and CDR2 (germline): SGHKS, YYEKEE (reference sequence). Trimming left V 0 bases short and J 4 bases short, with 22 bases between. The CDR3 runs 18 residues. The CDR3 region has the DNA TGTGCCAGCAGCTTGGTTTTAGATCGGCAGGGGAAAGGCTATGGCTACACCTTC. It is translated as CASSLVLDRQGKGYGYTF.

The V and J genes are TRBV28 and TRBJ2-7; D unresolved. This CDR3 region has 10 residues. The V gene's germline CDR1 is MDHEN and CDR2 SYDVKM. The ends were cut back, 5 bases at V and 3 bases at J, with 2 bases in the middle. This CDR3 is CASSIYEQYF. For the CDR3, the DNA is TGTGCCAGCAGTATCTACGAGCAGTACTTC.

J is TRBJ1-3 and V is TRBV5-1; TRBD1 might be the D (5 bases). Per germline, CDR1 SGHRS and CDR2 YFSETQ. The CDR3 consists of 17 residues. The V end lost 0 bases, the J end lost 1 base, and 14 bases lay between the germline ends. This chain's CDR3 is CASSLGGTDLSGNTIYF. In nucleotides, the CDR3 is TGCGCCAGCAGCTTGGGTGGGACCGACCTTTCTGGAAACACCATATATTTT.

The chain has TRBV19 and TRBJ1-6; tentative D call: TRBD1 (5 bases). There are 16 residues in the CDR3. V was trimmed by 7 bases and J by 10 bases, leaving 23 bases between them. Germline-derived CDR1 and CDR2 are LNHDA and SQIVND (reference sequence). The CDR3 DNA follows: TGTGCCAGTACCTACTTAGGACAAGGGGCGAACTCACCCCTCCACTTT. This codes for CASTYLGQGANSPLHF.

The V call is TRBV19, the J call TRBJ1-1; D gene unclear. This CDR3 comprises 14 residues. Deletions cut 6 bases from V and 1 base from J, with 12 bases between. Per the germline V gene, CDR1 is LNHDA and CDR2 is SQIVND (reference sequence). The CDR3: CASRYLGPNTEAFF. As DNA, the CDR3 is TGTGCCAGTAGATACCTTGGGCCGAACACTGAAGCTTTCTTT.

V gene TRBV2 combines with J gene TRBJ2-5, with 7 nucleotides matching TRBD1. The V gene end was trimmed by 6 bases and the J gene end by 4 bases; junction bases not matched to a gene: 11. The CDR3 loop spans 15 amino acids. CDR1 is SNHLY and CDR2 is FYNNEI in the germline V gene. The CDR3: CASRFTGDSGETQYF. CDR3 nucleotides: TGTGCCAGCAGGTTTACAGGGGACAGTGGAGAGACCCAGTACTTC.

This rearrangement joins TRBV2 to TRBJ1-2, with 11 bases matching TRBD1. CDR1 SNHLY and CDR2 FYNNEI come from the germline V gene. The CDR3 runs to 15 residues. V lost 0 bases and J lost 6; bases outside the gene matches: 3. The CDR3 DNA sequence: TGTGCCAGCAGTGAAGCCCGGACAGGGGGCCATGGCTACACCTTC. Amino acids: CASSEARTGGHGYTF.

The chain's CDR3 is CATQGPNYGYTF. CDR3 nucleotides: TGTGCCACCCAGGGCCCAAACTATGGCTACACCTTC. The rearrangement joins TRBV24-1 to TRBJ1-2, with D possibly matching TRBD1 (5 bases). Trimming pared 9 bases from V and 2 bases from J, leaving 9 bases between. Germline values: CDR1 KGHDR, CDR2 SFDVKD. The CDR3 covers 12 residues.

V is TRBV24-1 and J is TRBJ2-7, with TRBD2 as a possible D gene (7 bases). CDR1 and CDR2 from the germline V gene are KGHDR and SFDVKD. The CDR3 runs 15 residues. Trimming cost V 9 bases and J 1 base, with 18 bases left between them. CDR3 in amino acids: CATSRGGAGSYEQYF. Written as DNA, the CDR3 is TGTGCCACCTCCAGAGGGGGGGCGGGTTCCTACGAGCAGTACTTC.

J is TRBJ2-3 and V is TRBV29-1, with D hard to call. Germline V gene sequence: CDR1 SQVTM, CDR2 ANQGSEA. The CDR3 sequence is 13 residues long. V was pared by 0 bases and J by 6 bases, with 10 bases between. The CDR3 sequence is CSVEETIWDTQYF. CDR3 nucleotides: TGCAGCGTTGAAGAAACTATCTGGGATACGCAGTATTTT.